The 17 T cell receptor beta chains given below trace back to one sample, sequenced in a study of blood T cell repertoires in COVID-19. Produced via immunoSEQ multiplex PCR; TCRdb's table is partial and in-frame only. In the table there are about 220,000 clones, roughly 80% of which are singletons. Specimen: PBMCs or T cells enriched from blood (not recorded which). The receptors were gathered from a woman between 35 and 50 years old with acute COVID-19.

The rearrangement uses TRBV7-9 and TRBJ2-7; D gene unclear. The CDR3 extends over 11 amino acids. CDR1 is SEHNR, CDR2 FQNEAQ, per germline (reference sequence). The V end was cut by 4 bases, the J end by 7 bases, with 8 bases between. This CDR3 reads CASSSGGEQYF. As DNA, the CDR3 is TGTGCCAGCAGCTCTGGCGGTGAGCAGTACTTC.

The gene calls are TRBV27 and TRBJ1-1; D gene ambiguous. The CDR3 covers 14 residues. Germline assignment: CDR1 MNHEY and CDR2 SMNVEV (reference sequence). Trimming left V 4 bases short and J 2 bases short, with 11 bases between. The CDR3, as DNA: TGTGCCAGCAGTTCCCTAGGCGTTAACACTGAAGCTTTCTTT. It yields the protein CASSSLGVNTEAFF.

The chain links TRBV7-9 to TRBJ2-4; 10 bases fit TRBD2. Germline V CDR1 and CDR2: SEHNR, FQNEAQ (reference sequence). V lost 5 bases and J lost 1; bases outside the gene matches: 8. This CDR3 contains 17 residues. This CDR3 reads CASSRQPGLAAKNIQYF. The CDR3 DNA reads as TGTGCCAGCAGCCGCCAACCGGGACTAGCGGCCAAAAACATTCAGTACTTC.

The sample holds many counts of this clone. The CDR3 is CASAKEGPNQPQHF. CDR3 nucleotide sequence: TGTGCTAGTGCGAAAGAGGGTCCCAATCAGCCCCAGCATTTT. The J gene is TRBJ1-5, the V gene TRBV12-5, with unresolved D. The ends were cut back, 7 bases at V and 3 bases at J, with 13 bases in the middle. Germline CDR1 is LGHNT and CDR2 is FRNRAP. The CDR3 has 14 residues.

The chain has TRBV19 and TRBJ1-3; TRBD1 might be the D (6 bases). The CDR3 totals 18 residues. From germline, CDR1 is LNHDA and CDR2 SQIVND (reference sequence). Trimming stripped 5 bases from V and 0 bases from J, with 20 bases between. CDR3 region: CASSALNRVVNSGNTIYF. CDR3 in DNA: TGTGCCAGTAGTGCCTTAAACAGGGTCGTAAACTCTGGAAACACCATATATTTT.

The chain joins TRBV6-1 to TRBJ1-6, with D maybe TRBD1 (6 bases). CDR1 and CDR2 from the germline V gene are MNHNS and SASEGT. There are 15 residues in the CDR3. V was trimmed by 3 bases and J by 6 bases, leaving 12 bases between them. Written as DNA, the CDR3 is TGTGCCAGCAGTGACAGGGGTAGGAGTAATTCACCCCTCCACTTT. Translating gives CASSDRGRSNSPLHF.

This CDR3 reads CASSLLTGNTEAFF. The CDR3 nucleotides are TGTGCCAGCAGCTTACTTACAGGGAACACTGAAGCTTTCTTT. V is TRBV7-2 and J is TRBJ1-1, with D possibly TRBD1 on 5 matching bases. Germline V gene lookup returns CDR1 SGHTA and CDR2 FQGNSA. The CDR3 is 14 amino acids. V was cut by 2 bases and J by 1 base, with 8 bases left in between. Drawing the rest from reference TRBV7-2 and TRBJ1-1, the complete variable domain is GAGVSQSPSNKVTEKGKDVELRCDPISGHTALYWYRQSLGQGLEFLIYFQGNSAPDKSGLPSDRFSAERTGGSVSTLTIQRTQQEDSAVYLCASSLLTGNTEAFFGQGTRLTVV.

Of note for this clone: At the DNA level, this CDR3 is encoded by other sequences in the same sample as well. The chain couples TRBV19 to TRBJ1-6; D gene ambiguous. This CDR3 has 14 amino acids. Trimming took off 2 bases at V and 10 bases at J, with 12 bases between the two ends. Per germline, CDR1 LNHDA and CDR2 SQIVND (reference sequence). The CDR3 region is CASSISGVGSPLHF. CDR3 nucleotide sequence: TGTGCCAGTAGTATATCGGGAGTTGGGTCACCCCTCCACTTT.

This CDR3 is CASSSGTGFYEQYF. CDR3 nucleotides: TGTGCCAGCAGTTCCGGGACAGGTTTCTACGAGCAGTACTTC. The chain has TRBV27 and TRBJ2-7, with TRBD1 matching over 8 bases. This CDR3 region has 14 residues. CDR1 MNHEY and CDR2 SMNVEV come from the germline V gene (reference sequence). V dropped 4 bases and J dropped 3; count of bases not matched to a gene: 5.

This chain uses TRBV19 with TRBJ2-7; 10 bases match TRBD1. The V and J ends lost 3 bases and 4 bases, in that order; junction bases with no gene match: 3. The CDR3 is 14 residues long. CDR1 LNHDA and CDR2 SQIVND come from the germline V gene (reference sequence). The CDR3 spells CASSIGTGEYEQYF. The CDR3 DNA reads as TGTGCCAGTAGTATCGGGACAGGGGAGTACGAGCAGTACTTC.

The chain combines TRBV6-5 with TRBJ1-4, with TRBD1 matching over 7 bases. V lost 0 bases, J lost 7 bases, and 5 bases stayed unmatched. The CDR3 spans 15 residues. Per the germline V gene, CDR1 is MNHEY and CDR2 is SVGAGI. In DNA form, the CDR3 reads TGTGCCAGCAGTTACTCAGGGGGCTCAGCTGAAAAACTGTTTTTT. Residues: CASSYSGGSAEKLFF.

The genes are TRBV5-1 and TRBJ2-1, with TRBD2 matching over 8 bases. CDR3 length equals 15 residues. CDR1 and CDR2 (germline): SGHRS, YFSETQ. Trimming cost V 4 bases and J 7 bases; bases outside gene matches: 10. The CDR3 DNA sequence: TGCGCCAGCAGCCCCTTTCCGCGGGGGGAGAATGAGCAGTTCTTC. Translation gives CASSPFPRGENEQFF.

This clone was counted a single time. This chain joins TRBV15 and TRBJ1-5; possible D gene TRBD1, 6 bases. Germline assignment: CDR1 LNHNV and CDR2 YYDKDF (reference sequence). CDR3 size: 14 residues. The V and J ends lost 8 bases and 0 bases respectively, with 11 bases between them. The CDR3 protein is CATQGLPSNQPQHF. The CDR3 DNA is TGTGCCACCCAGGGGCTCCCTAGCAATCAGCCCCAGCATTTT.

CDR3 bases: TGTGCCAGTAGTATCCAGGGGTTTAGCACAGATACGCAGTATTTT. Translation: CASSIQGFSTDTQYF. The chain carries TRBV19 and TRBJ2-3; tentative D call: TRBD1 (6 bases). V gave up 3 bases and J gave up 0 bases, with 10 bases separating them. The CDR3 runs to 15 residues. Germline CDR1 and CDR2: LNHDA and SQIVND (reference sequence).

This clone was picked up one time. The chain couples TRBV3-1 (or the pseudogene TRBV3-2) to TRBJ2-1; 13 bases fit TRBD2. The V gene's germline CDR1 is LGHDT and CDR2 YNNKEL (reference sequence). CDR3 size: 15 residues. V gave up 2 bases and J gave up 7 bases; unmatched junction bases: 2. The CDR3, as DNA: TGTGCCAGCAGCCAAATGACTAGCGGGAGGAATGAGCAGTTCTTC. This sequence encodes CASSQMTSGRNEQFF.

This chain uses TRBV7-9 with TRBJ1-1; D uncertain. V gave up 1 base and J gave up 0 bases, with 6 bases separating them. Per germline, CDR1 SEHNR and CDR2 FQNEAQ (reference sequence). The CDR3 has 14 residues. Written as DNA, the CDR3 is TGTGCCAGCAGCTTAGGCAGAATGAACACTGAAGCTTTCTTT. This gives the protein CASSLGRMNTEAFF.

V usage is TRBV29-1 and J usage is TRBJ1-4, with TRBD1 matching over 8 bases. CDR3 size: 15 residues. Germline loops: CDR1 SQVTM, CDR2 ANQGSEA. Germline trimming cut 0 bases from V and 4 bases from J; bases unmatched to any gene: 4. This CDR3 is CSVEDRTGLNEKLFF. DNA of the CDR3: TGCAGCGTTGAAGACAGGACAGGGCTTAATGAAAAACTGTTTTTT.